This T cell receptor beta chain was obtained from a study of blood T cell repertoires in COVID-19. Study at large: COVID-19 samples, acute and convalescent, were from the United States, Italy and Spain. PBMCs, B-cell-depleted T cells, or T cells were the source of the cDNA or gDNA that made up the material.

CDR1 and CDR2 (germline): SGHRS, YFSETQ. Trimming removed 4 bases at V and 5 bases at J, with 5 bases between. This CDR3 contains 11 residues. In the authors' workflow: Reference gene primer amplification in the assay estimated nucleated cell counts. Profiling relied on immunoSEQ multiplex PCR, and the TCRdb table lists in-frame clones only, not all of them. V, J and clone size are taken as reported in that table, and D and trimming were inferred from the DNA itself. The data contain around 140,000 clones, roughly 90% of them singletons. The sequencing input was peripheral blood. This sequence originates from a woman aged 45 to 65 with acute or convalescent COVID-19. V usage is TRBV5-1 and J usage is TRBJ2-3; D not certain. The CDR3 sequence: CASSELDTQYF. As DNA, the CDR3 is TGCGCCAGCAGCGAGTTAGATACGCAGTATTTT. The entire variable domain, with the rest obtained from reference TRBV5-1 and TRBJ2-3, is as follows: KAGVTQTPRYLIKTRGQQVTLSCSPISGHRSVSWYQQTPGQGLQFLFEYFSETQRNKGNFPGRFSGRQFSNSRSEMNVSTLELGDSALYLCASSELDTQYFGPGTRLTVL.